The T cell receptor (beta chain) described here comes from a study of vaccination and CD4 T cells after COVID-19. The sample holds a few counts of this clonotype. One entry per CDR3 protein, called by TCRdb with MiXCR from the PCR reads. The sample has about 15,000 distinct CDR3 sequences, 69% seen once. This CDR3 has 17 amino acids. Germline V gene sequence: CDR1 DFQATT, CDR2 SNEGSKA (reference sequence). The V and J ends lost 2 bases and 4 bases, in that order; junction bases with no gene match: 9. This TCR came from a human donor who had recovered from COVID-19. The input for sequencing was CD4+ T cells from blood, taken after SARS-CoV-2 vaccination. This sequence joins TRBV20-1 and TRBJ2-5, with 14 positions matching TRBD2. The CDR3 loop is CSARSGTSGRRGETQYF. The CDR3 DNA reads as TGCAGTGCTAGATCCGGGACTAGCGGGAGAAGGGGAGAGACCCAGTACTTC.